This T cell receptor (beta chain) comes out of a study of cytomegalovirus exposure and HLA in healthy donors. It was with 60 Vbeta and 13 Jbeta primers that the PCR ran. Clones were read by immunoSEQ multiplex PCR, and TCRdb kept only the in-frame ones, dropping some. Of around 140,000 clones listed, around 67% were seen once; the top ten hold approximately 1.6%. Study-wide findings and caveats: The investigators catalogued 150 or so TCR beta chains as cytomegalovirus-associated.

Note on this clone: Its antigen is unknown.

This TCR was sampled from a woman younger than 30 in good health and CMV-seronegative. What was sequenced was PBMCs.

The DNA for the CDR3 is TGTGCCAGCAGTGAACCCCCCGACTCTAATAATTCACCCCTCCACTTT. Translated: CASSEPPDSNNSPLHF. The chain employs TRBV6-1 and TRBJ1-6, with D unclear. The V and J ends lost 2 bases and 5 bases respectively, with 13 bases between them. Germline V gives CDR1 MNHNS, CDR2 SASEGT. The CDR3 is 16 residues long.